The 9 T cell receptor beta chains below were found in one sample sequenced in a study of T cell repertoires in cytomegalovirus infection. Each CDR3 protein gets one entry after TCRdb re-called the reads with MiXCR. The sample consists of some 920,000 distinct CDR3 sequences, about a third of them appearing once. These receptors have no known antigen. Sequenced material: cultured CD8+ T cells from PBMCs, taken from culture after CMV antigen stimulation. The receptors were sampled from a human donor in good health (CMV status not recorded). Some clones in this sample may be carry-over from other donors' samples.

The V and J genes are TRBV7-2 and TRBJ1-2; 8 bases fit TRBD1. The ends lost 4 bases at V and 2 bases at J; junction bases unmatched: 9. Germline V gene lookup returns CDR1 SGHTA and CDR2 FQGNSA. The CDR3 consists of 16 residues. Written as DNA, the CDR3 is TGTGCCAGCAGCTCGTTCCGGGACAGGAGGAACTATGGCTACACCTTC. It yields the protein CASSSFRDRRNYGYTF.

This clonotype has more than one count but fewer than ten. This sequence joins TRBV18 and TRBJ2-2; D unresolved. Trimming left V 10 bases short and J 4 bases short, with 19 bases between. CDR1 KGHSH and CDR2 LQKENI come from the germline V gene. The CDR3 extends over 15 amino acids. The CDR3 loop reads CATPIVSSSTGELFF. CDR3 DNA: TGTGCCACCCCAATCGTCAGTTCGAGCACCGGGGAGCTGTTTTTT. Variable domain in full (rest from reference TRBV18 and TRBJ2-2): NAGVMQNPRHLVRRRGQEARLRCSPMKGHSHVYWYRQLPEEGLKFMVYLQKENIIDESGMPKERFSAEFPKEGPSILRIQQVVRGDSAAYFCATPIVSSSTGELFFGEGSRLTVL.

A few counts support this clonotype. CDR3 sequence (DNA): TGTGCCAGCGGGGAGGCGGGACAGGGGGCTGGAGAGACCCAGTACTTC. It specifies CASGEAGQGAGETQYF. The rearrangement links TRBV7-9 to TRBJ2-5; 12 nucleotides agree with TRBD1. The CDR3 has 16 residues. From germline, CDR1 is SEHNR and CDR2 FQNEAQ (reference sequence). V shed 8 bases, J shed 4 bases, and the junction held 11 bases outside the gene matches.

This clonotype was seen at least ten times. The chain recombines TRBV7-6 with TRBJ2-5, with TRBD2 matching 7 bases. The CDR3 contains 14 residues. The trim removed 2 bases at V and 1 base at J, leaving 1 base unmatched. Looked up from germline, CDR1 is SGHVS and CDR2 is FNYEAQ. The CDR3 region has the DNA TGTGCCAGCAGCTTACTAGCGGTCCAAGAGACCCAGTACTTC. Translated, it gives CASSLLAVQETQYF.

This clonotype showed up just a few times. The chain couples TRBV6-1 to TRBJ2-1; D ambiguous. The CDR3 contains 13 residues. The V end lost 3 bases, the J end lost 5 bases, and 8 bases lay between the germline ends. Germline assignment: CDR1 MNHNS and CDR2 SASEGT. CDR3 DNA: TGTGCCAGCAGTGATGTAGGAAACAATGAGCAGTTCTTC. This translates into CASSDVGNNEQFF.

This clonotype showed up just a few times. The chain recombines TRBV20-1 with TRBJ1-2, with D maybe TRBD1 (6 bases). The V gene's germline CDR1 is DFQATT and CDR2 SNEGSKA (reference sequence). The CDR3 has 12 residues. Trimming removed 6 bases from V and 6 bases from J, with 14 bases in between. CDR3 loop: CSAQGAGDGYTF. CDR3 in DNA: TGCAGTGCCCAAGGGGCAGGGGATGGCTACACCTTC.

This clonotype was detected only a few times. V gene TRBV7-9 combines with J gene TRBJ1-5; TRBD1 aligns across 9 bases. V lost 5 bases, J lost 0 bases, and 14 bases stayed unmatched. The CDR3 is 19 amino acids. Germline assignment: CDR1 SEHNR and CDR2 FQNEAQ (reference sequence). The CDR3 is CASSPLGGQGGPSNQPQHF. The CDR3 region has the DNA TGTGCCAGCAGCCCATTGGGGGGACAGGGAGGACCTAGCAATCAGCCCCAGCATTTT. Full variable domain (outside the CDR3, taken from reference TRBV7-9 and TRBJ1-5): DTGVSQNPRHKITKRGQNVTFRCDPISEHNRLYWYRQTLGQGPEFLTYFQNEAQLEKSRLLSDRFSAERPKGSFSTLEIQRTEQGDSAMYLCASSPLGGQGGPSNQPQHFGDGTRLSIL.

This clonotype was picked up many times. A read error may produce the germline difference seen at one junction end. The V call is TRBV7-7, the J call TRBJ2-1; a weak D match, TRBD2 (6 bases). The CDR3 extends over 14 amino acids. The germline V gene has CDR1 SSHAT and CDR2 FNYEAQ (reference sequence). CDR3 nucleotide sequence: TGTGCTAGCAGCTTAGCCGCGGGAACCAATGAGCAGTTCTTC. Translating gives CASSLAAGTNEQFF.

The chain is built from TRBV14 and TRBJ1-2; D is uncertain. V lost 1 base to trimming and J lost 7 bases, with 7 bases between them. CDR1 and CDR2 from the germline V gene are SGHDN and FVKESK. The CDR3 is 12 amino acids. The CDR3 DNA reads as TGTGCCAGCAGCCAAGTTTTTGGTGGCTACACCTTC. It codes for CASSQVFGGYTF.